This TCR beta chain originates from a study of blood T cell repertoires in COVID-19. The wider study: Samples came from the United States, Italy and Spain, spanning acute and convalescent COVID-19. PBMCs, B-cell-depleted T cells, or T cells were the source of the cDNA or gDNA that made up the material.

How the authors handled the data: Quantification of nucleated cells was approximated via reference gene primer amplification. The assay was immunoSEQ multiplex PCR, and TCRdb's table has in-frame clones only and misses some. V, J and clone size are those of that table, while D and trimming were read from the DNA. The data show 410,000 or so clones, 80% to 90% seen once. Germline CDR1 is WNHNN and CDR2 is SYGVQD (reference sequence). The CDR3 has 14 amino acids. V was clipped by 6 bases and J by 0 bases; unmatched bases: 3. The TCR originated in a woman aged 30 to 39 with active or convalescent COVID-19. The rearrangement links TRBV10-1 to TRBJ1-1, with 8 bases identical to TRBD1. The sample was peripheral blood. The CDR3 DNA is TGCGCCAGCAGCAGGGGGCTGTTGAACACTGAAGCTTTCTTT. This encodes CASSRGLLNTEAFF.